A selection of T cell receptor beta chains follows, all from one sample in a study of CD8+ T cells in alopecia areata. Sequenced by immunoSEQ multiplex PCR; TCRdb stores in-frame clones only, minus some. The repertoire includes around 200,000 clones, about 55% of them detected once, and approximately 11% sits in the top ten. Sample: CD8+ T cells sorted from blood, taken at week 24, from a patient treated with tofacitinib. The receptors come from a human donor with alopecia areata. CDR3s include the opening cysteine and the closing phenylalanine or tryptophan. D genes are given only for firm matches. The size entry is marked missing in some rows and otherwise reads once, few, many or a size class.

V gene	D gene	clone size	J gene	CDR3 DNA	CDR3 protein
TRBV5-6	NA	NA	TRBJ1-1	TGTGCCAGCAGCTTGGGCCCGGACCCTGAAGCTTTCTTT	CASSLGPDPEAFF
TRBV29-1	NA	few	TRBJ2-7	TGCAGCGTTGAAATGGGAGAATACGAGCAGTACTTC	CSVEMGEYEQYF
TRBV30	NA	NA	TRBJ2-7	TGTGCCTGGAGTGTACAGTCCCCCCTCGAGCAGTACTTC	CAWSVQSPLEQYF
TRBV30	NA	NA	TRBJ1-1	TGTGCCTGGCGCGCAGGGTCCACTGAAGCTTTCTTT	CAWRAGSTEAFF
TRBV30	NA	NA	TRBJ2-2	TGTGCCTGGGAGATAGTTTCCGGGGAGCTGTTTTTT	CAWEIVSGELFF
TRBV4-3	NA	NA	TRBJ2-3	TGCGCCAGCAGCCGCTCGGCTGGCACAGATACGCAGTATTTT	CASSRSAGTDTQYF
TRBV30	TRBD2	NA	TRBJ2-1	TGTGCCTGGAGTGTAACTAGCGGGACACAATCCCTCTCCTACAATGAGCAGTTCTTC	CAWSVTSGTQSLSYNEQFF
TRBV6-6	NA	few	TRBJ2-1	TGTGCCAGCAACGGCGGGGGCCTTAATGAGCAGTTCTTC	CASNGGGLNEQFF
TRBV5-1	NA	NA	TRBJ1-2	TGCGCCAGCAGCTTGGTCCCGAAGGAACTGGCGGATGGCTACACCTTC	CASSLVPKELADGYTF
TRBV13	NA	once	TRBJ1-1	TGTGCCAGCAGCCCCGACGAATACACTGAAGCTTTCTTT	CASSPDEYTEAFF
TRBV25-1	NA	few	TRBJ2-6	TGTGCCAGCAGTGAATATAGGGCGGTACAGGGTGGGGCCAACGTCCTGACTTTC	CASSEYRAVQGGANVLTF
TRBV9	NA	NA	TRBJ1-1	TGTGCCAGCAGCTCCGGACAGAATGGGCTTGGAGCTTTCTTT	CASSSGQNGLGAFF
TRBV5-5	NA	NA	TRBJ2-3	TGTGCCAGCAGCTTACGTCCAGACACAGATACGCAGTATTTT	CASSLRPDTDTQYF
TRBV10-3	TRBD1	few	TRBJ2-3	TGTGCCATCAGTGAGTCGACAGGGAAAGATACGCAGTATTTT	CAISESTGKDTQYF
TRBV29-1	TRBD1	NA	TRBJ2-6	TGCAGCGTTGGGGGACAGGGCTCTGGGGCCAACGTCCTGACTTTC	CSVGGQGSGANVLTF
TRBV9	NA	NA	TRBJ2-3	TGTGCCAGCAGCGTAGCTAGTGATACGCAGTATTTT	CASSVASDTQYF
TRBV6-4	TRBD1	NA	TRBJ2-7	TGTGCCAGCAGTGCCGGGACAGGGGAGTACGAGCAGTACTTC	CASSAGTGEYEQYF
TRBV15	TRBD1	NA	TRBJ2-7	TGTGCCACCAGCATAACCGGGACAGGAGATTACGAGCAGTACTTC	CATSITGTGDYEQYF
TRBV2	NA	NA	TRBJ2-1	TGTGCCAGCAGTGACGGCGGCAGGGAACGGGAGCAGTTCTTC	CASSDGGREREQFF
TRBV6-6	TRBD1	few	TRBJ1-1	TGTGCCAGCGGAACAGGGGCGAGAACTGAAGCTTTCTTT	CASGTGARTEAFF
TRBV19	NA	NA	TRBJ2-7	TGTGCCAGTAGTATTAGGGGACCCTACGAGCAGTACTTC	CASSIRGPYEQYF
TRBV11-2	NA	few	TRBJ1-1	TGTGCCAGCAGCTTAGGTGTGCCTGAAGCTTTCTTT	CASSLGVPEAFF
TRBV13	NA	NA	TRBJ2-1	TGTGCCAGCAGCCTTAACGGGGAGTACAATGAGCAGTTCTTC	CASSLNGEYNEQFF
TRBV19	NA	NA	TRBJ1-1	TGTGCCAGTAGGATGGGTAACACTGAAGCTTTCTTT	CASRMGNTEAFF
TRBV19	NA	NA	TRBJ1-1	TGTGCCAGTAGCAATTCAGAGAACACTGAAGCTTTCTTT	CASSNSENTEAFF
TRBV13	TRBD1	few	TRBJ1-1	TGTGCCAGCAGCTTAGGTCAACAGGGGGCGAGTGAAGCTTTCTTT	CASSLGQQGASEAFF
TRBV5-1	NA	NA	TRBJ2-2	TGCGCCAGCAGCCACTCTATGTGGGAGCCGAACACCGGGGAGCTGTTTTTT	CASSHSMWEPNTGELFF
TRBV7-6	NA	few	TRBJ2-7	TGTGCCAGCAGCAAGAGTCCCTCCTACGAGCAGTACTTC	CASSKSPSYEQYF
TRBV28	NA	NA	TRBJ2-3	TGTGCCAGCATCAAAGGGGGTGCAGATACGCAGTATTTT	CASIKGGADTQYF
TRBV30	NA	NA	TRBJ2-1	TGTGCCTGGACCGGGACTTTATACAATGAGCAGTTCTTC	CAWTGTLYNEQFF
TRBV6-5	NA	NA	TRBJ2-1	TGTGCCAGCACCGGACTAAATGAGCAGTTCTTC	CASTGLNEQFF
TRBV13	NA	NA	TRBJ2-7	TGTGCCAGCAGTCTCTCCGGGGGCGCAGACTACGAGCAGTACTTC	CASSLSGGADYEQYF
TRBV6-5	TRBD1	NA	TRBJ1-1	TGTGCCAGCAGTGGGACAGGGGGCCTCGGAGCTTTCTTT	CASSGTGGLGAFF
TRBV9	NA	NA	TRBJ1-2	TGTGCCAGCAGCGTAGCAGGGGAATTGAGCTATGGCTACACCTTC	CASSVAGELSYGYTF
TRBV25-1	TRBD1	NA	TRBJ1-2	TGTGCCAGCAGCCTAACCGGACAGGGACACTATGGCTACACCTTC	CASSLTGQGHYGYTF
TRBV5-1	TRBD1	NA	TRBJ2-1	TGCGCCAGCGCCCTAAGGGGGCCGCCTCTCGATGAGCAGTTCTTC	CASALRGPPLDEQFF
TRBV13	NA	NA	TRBJ2-7	TGTGCCAGCAGCCCCCGCGAGCGAGGGGCCTACGAGCAGTACTTC	CASSPRERGAYEQYF
TRBV5-1	TRBD1	NA	TRBJ2-1	TGCGCCAGCAGTTTTACCCGCGGGACAGGGGTCAATGAGCAGTTCTTC	CASSFTRGTGVNEQFF
TRBV11-2	NA	few	TRBJ1-2	TGTGCCAGCAGCATTAGATTGGAGGGATCGACAGGCTATGGCTACACCTTC	CASSIRLEGSTGYGYTF
TRBV27	NA	once	TRBJ2-7	TGTGCCAGCAGCCAACAGCAAGGGCCCTACGAGCAGTACTTC	CASSQQQGPYEQYF
TRBV11-2	NA	NA	TRBJ2-2	TGTGCCAGCAGCTTAGGACAGATGAACACCGGGGAGCTGTTTTTT	CASSLGQMNTGELFF
TRBV15	NA	NA	TRBJ2-2	TGTGCCACCAGCGTCACCGGGGAGCTGTTTTTT	CATSVTGELFF
TRBV4-3	NA	NA	TRBJ2-7	TGCGCCAGCAGCCAAGACAGGGGAACCTACGAGCAGTACTTC	CASSQDRGTYEQYF
TRBV19	NA	NA	TRBJ1-1	TGTGCCAGTAGTATAGGGGGAACTGCGCACACTGAAGCTTTCTTT	CASSIGGTAHTEAFF
TRBV4-3	NA	NA	TRBJ2-7	TGCGCCAGCAGCCAAGAATTAGGGGACTACGAGCAGTACTTC	CASSQELGDYEQYF
TRBV29-1	TRBD2	NA	TRBJ2-5	TGCAGCGTTGAATACCCGGGGGGGAAGGTGGAAGAGACCCAGTACTTC	CSVEYPGGKVEETQYF
TRBV30	TRBD1	NA	TRBJ1-6	TGTGCCTGGGCCCCAGGGGGAAATTCACCCCTCCACTTT	CAWAPGGNSPLHF
TRBV10-1	NA	few	TRBJ2-1	TGCGCCAGCAGCCCCAACGGGGCGGCTGGCCGCAATGAGCAGTTCTTC	CASSPNGAAGRNEQFF
TRBV27	NA	NA	TRBJ1-2	TGTGCCAGCAGTTTATACAGTGCCGGCTATGGCTACACCTTC	CASSLYSAGYGYTF
TRBV7-2	TRBD1	NA	TRBJ2-7	TGTGCCAGCAGCTGGGGACAGGGACCCTCCTACGAGCAATACTTC	CASSWGQGPSYEQYF
TRBV6-4	NA	few	TRBJ1-5	TGTGCCAGAAGCTCAATGAGGCGGCCCCAGCATTTT	CARSSMRRPQHF
TRBV29-1	NA	NA	TRBJ2-7	TGCAGCGTCCACGGCCTAGACTACGAGCAGTACTTC	CSVHGLDYEQYF
TRBV4-2	TRBD1	NA	TRBJ1-2	TGTGCCAGCAGCCAAGCCCGGACAGGGCAGTCTCTCTTCTTCTATGGCTACACCTTC	CASSQARTGQSLFFYGYTF
TRBV5-1	NA	NA	TRBJ2-1	TGCGCCAGCAGCTTGAGAGGTAGCCGACCTACTCACAATGAGCAGTTCTTC	CASSLRGSRPTHNEQFF
TRBV30	NA	NA	TRBJ2-3	TGTGCCTGGAGTGTTGGGCGGGGATTAGACACAGATACGCAGTATTTT	CAWSVGRGLDTDTQYF
TRBV19	TRBD1	NA	TRBJ1-5	TGTGCCAGCCGGGACAGATACCTTAGCAATCAGCCCCAGCATTTT	CASRDRYLSNQPQHF
TRBV5-1	TRBD1	many	TRBJ1-1	TGCGCCAGCAGCGACAGGGGAGGCACTGAAGCTTTCTTT	CASSDRGGTEAFF
TRBV2	NA	NA	TRBJ2-1	TGTGCCAGCAGTGGGGGTAGGGAGCAGTTCTTC	CASSGGREQFF
TRBV29-1	NA	once	TRBJ2-7	TGCAGCGTTGTTGCCTACGAGCAGTACTTC	CSVVAYEQYF